A single sample gave rise to the 5 T cell receptor beta chains below, sequenced in a study of spatial heterogeneity in lung cancer. TCRdb recomputed calls from the 5' RACE reads with MiXCR, one row per CDR3 protein. The table lists some 120,000 distinct CDR3 sequences, 9.5% to 15% of them singletons. Noted time point: blood at routine non-recurrence follow-up after resection. Sequencing of whole RNA from tumor, nontumor lung or frozen PBMC involved no sorting. This specimen was PBMCs, taken at follow-up. The receptors stem from a male donor with early-stage non-small cell lung cancer.

This clonotype was detected ten times or more. The chain links TRBV20-1 to TRBJ2-7; D is unclear. Germline V gene lookup returns CDR1 DFQATT and CDR2 SNEGSKA (reference sequence). With 6 bases removed from V and 3 bases from J, the gap between germline ends came to 9 bases. The CDR3 length is 11 residues. DNA for the CDR3: TGCAGTGCGTCCTTAATCTACGAGCAGTACTTC. Its protein is CSASLIYEQYF.

V usage is TRBV29-1 and J usage is TRBJ2-3; possibly TRBD1 or TRBD2 for D (5 bases each). The CDR3 covers 14 residues. The V gene lost 4 bases and the J gene lost 3 bases, with 14 bases spanning the gap. Germline-derived CDR1 and CDR2 are SQVTM and ANQGSEA. CDR3 region: CSVGMGTGTDTQYF. CDR3 DNA: TGCAGCGTTGGAATGGGGACGGGGACAGATACGCAGTATTTT.

As to this clonotype: A much larger clone is a single base away; this may be a read error. The CDR3 spells CASSNRGNTEAFF. The CDR3, as DNA: TGTGCCAGCAGTAACAGGGGGAACACTGAAGCTTTCTTT. The chain couples TRBV6-6 to TRBJ1-1; 7 nucleotides agree with TRBD1. This CDR3 is built from 13 residues. CDR1 and CDR2 from the germline V gene are MNHNY and SVGAGI (reference sequence). V shed 5 bases and J 1 base; nucleotides not matched to a gene: 1.

This clonotype was seen repeatedly, ten times or more. V is TRBV5-4 and J is TRBJ2-5; D gene uncertain. The CDR3 covers 14 residues. Germline V CDR1 and CDR2: SGHNT, YYREEE (reference sequence). Trimming removed 5 bases from V and 5 bases from J, with 16 bases in between. CDR3 protein: CASSRRKVGETQYF. CDR3 bases: TGTGCCAGCAGTCGTCGTAAGGTTGGCGAGACCCAGTACTTC.

CDR3 amino acids: CASSFGRLDEKLFF. Written as DNA, the CDR3 is TGTGCCAGCAGTTTCGGCAGGCTTGATGAAAAACTGTTTTTT. The V and J genes are TRBV6-2 or TRBV6-3 and TRBJ1-4; D is undetermined. CDR3 length: 14 amino acids. The V end was cut by 4 bases, the J end by 6 bases, with 12 bases between. The germline V gene encodes CDR1 MNHEY and CDR2 SVGEGT.